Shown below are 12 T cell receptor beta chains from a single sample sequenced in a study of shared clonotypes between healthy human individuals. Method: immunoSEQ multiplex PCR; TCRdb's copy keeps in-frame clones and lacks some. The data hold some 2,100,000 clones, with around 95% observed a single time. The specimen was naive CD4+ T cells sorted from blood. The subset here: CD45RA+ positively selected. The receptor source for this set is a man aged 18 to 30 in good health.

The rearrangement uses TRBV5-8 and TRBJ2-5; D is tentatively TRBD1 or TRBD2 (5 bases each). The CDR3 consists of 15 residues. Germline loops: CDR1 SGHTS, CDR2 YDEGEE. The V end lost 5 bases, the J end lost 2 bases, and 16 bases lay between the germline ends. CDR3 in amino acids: CASRWRTQAQETQYF. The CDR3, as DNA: TGTGCCAGCAGGTGGAGGACACAGGCACAAGAGACCCAGTACTTC.

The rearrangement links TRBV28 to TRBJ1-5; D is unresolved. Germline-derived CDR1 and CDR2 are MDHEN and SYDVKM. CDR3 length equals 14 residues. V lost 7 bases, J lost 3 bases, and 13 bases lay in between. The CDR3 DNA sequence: TGTGCCAGCACCTTAGCCCCTTACAATCAGCCCCAGCATTTT. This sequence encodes CASTLAPYNQPQHF. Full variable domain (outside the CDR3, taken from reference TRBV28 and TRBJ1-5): DVKVTQSSRYLVKRTGEKVFLECVQDMDHENMFWYRQDPGLGLRLIYFSYDVKMKEKGDIPEGYSVSREKKERFSLILESASTNQTSMYLCASTLAPYNQPQHFGDGTRLSIL.

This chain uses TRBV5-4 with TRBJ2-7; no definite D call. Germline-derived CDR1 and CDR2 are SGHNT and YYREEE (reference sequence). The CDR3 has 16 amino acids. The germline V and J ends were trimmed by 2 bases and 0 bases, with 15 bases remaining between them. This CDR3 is CASSFGPAASSYEQYF. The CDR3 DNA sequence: TGTGCCAGCAGCTTCGGTCCTGCGGCGAGCTCCTACGAGCAGTACTTC.

DNA for the CDR3: TGTGCCAGTAGTACCCCGGGCAGGGCCCCCGATCACACCGGGGAGCTGTTTTTT. This sequence encodes CASSTPGRAPDHTGELFF. The chain recombines TRBV19 with TRBJ2-2, with D possibly matching TRBD1 (5 bases). CDR1 and CDR2 from the germline V gene are LNHDA and SQIVND (reference sequence). The CDR3 extends over 18 amino acids. V was pared by 4 bases and J by 3 bases, with 21 bases between. Combining the CDR3 with reference TRBV19 and TRBJ2-2 gives the whole variable domain DGGITQSPKYLFRKEGQNVTLSCEQNLNHDAMYWYRQDPGQGLRLIYYSQIVNDFQKGDIAEGYSVSREKKESFPLTVTSAQKNPTAFYLCASSTPGRAPDHTGELFFGEGSRLTVL.

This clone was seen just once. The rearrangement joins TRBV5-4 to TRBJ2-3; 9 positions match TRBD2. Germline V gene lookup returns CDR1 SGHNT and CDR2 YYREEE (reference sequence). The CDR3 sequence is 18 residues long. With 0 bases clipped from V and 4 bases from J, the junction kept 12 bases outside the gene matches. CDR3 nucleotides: TGTGCCAGCAGCTTGGGACAGGCCGGCGGCGGGGGGGCAGATACGCAGTATTTT. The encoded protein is CASSLGQAGGGGADTQYF.

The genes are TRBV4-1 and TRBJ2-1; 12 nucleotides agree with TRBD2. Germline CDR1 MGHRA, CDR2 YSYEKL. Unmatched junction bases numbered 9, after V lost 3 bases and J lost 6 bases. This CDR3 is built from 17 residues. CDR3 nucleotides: TGCGCCAGCAGCCAGCCCTTGCTAGCGGGAGGGCGCAATGAGCAGTTCTTC. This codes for CASSQPLLAGGRNEQFF.

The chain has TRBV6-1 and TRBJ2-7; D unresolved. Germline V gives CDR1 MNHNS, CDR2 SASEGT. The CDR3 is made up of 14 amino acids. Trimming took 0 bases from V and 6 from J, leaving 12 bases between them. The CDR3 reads CASSEALSSREQYF. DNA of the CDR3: TGTGCCAGCAGTGAAGCGCTCTCGTCCCGCGAGCAGTACTTC.

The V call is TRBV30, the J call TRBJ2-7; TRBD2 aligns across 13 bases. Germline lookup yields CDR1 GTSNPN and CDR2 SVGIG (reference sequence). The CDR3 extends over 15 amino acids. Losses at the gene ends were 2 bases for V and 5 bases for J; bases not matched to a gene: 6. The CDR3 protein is CAWSSGLAGAHEQYF. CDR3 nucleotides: TGTGCCTGGAGTAGTGGACTAGCGGGAGCACACGAGCAGTACTTC.

CDR3 coding DNA: TGCGCCAGCGCAGCCTTGGGGGGGCCCTCATCCGAGCAGTACTTC. Translated, it gives CASAALGGPSSEQYF. The rearrangement joins TRBV5-1 to TRBJ2-7; the D gene is possibly TRBD2 (7 bases). This CDR3 spans 15 amino acids. Germline V gives CDR1 SGHRS, CDR2 YFSETQ. V lost 7 bases to trimming and J lost 6 bases, with 23 bases between them.

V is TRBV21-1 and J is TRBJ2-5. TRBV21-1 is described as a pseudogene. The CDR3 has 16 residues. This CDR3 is CASSKKAENIQETQYF. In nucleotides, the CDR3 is TGTGCCAGCAGCAAAAAGGCAGAAAACATCCAAGAGACCCAGTACTTC.

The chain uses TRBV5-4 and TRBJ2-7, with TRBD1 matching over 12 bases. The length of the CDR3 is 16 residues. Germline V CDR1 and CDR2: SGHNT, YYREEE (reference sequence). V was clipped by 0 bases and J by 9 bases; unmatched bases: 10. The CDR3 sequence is CASSLEVGQGAEGQYF. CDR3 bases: TGTGCCAGCAGCTTGGAGGTGGGACAGGGGGCGGAAGGGCAGTACTTC.

CDR3 nucleotides: TGTGCCAGCAGCTTTAGTCTCTTTATCACCGGGGAGCTGTTTTTT. This gives the protein CASSFSLFITGELFF. The chain joins TRBV7-2 to TRBJ2-2; D not certain. Germline CDR1 and CDR2: SGHTA and FQGNSA. This CDR3 is built from 15 residues. V was shortened by 3 bases and J by 4 bases, with 12 bases between the two germline ends.